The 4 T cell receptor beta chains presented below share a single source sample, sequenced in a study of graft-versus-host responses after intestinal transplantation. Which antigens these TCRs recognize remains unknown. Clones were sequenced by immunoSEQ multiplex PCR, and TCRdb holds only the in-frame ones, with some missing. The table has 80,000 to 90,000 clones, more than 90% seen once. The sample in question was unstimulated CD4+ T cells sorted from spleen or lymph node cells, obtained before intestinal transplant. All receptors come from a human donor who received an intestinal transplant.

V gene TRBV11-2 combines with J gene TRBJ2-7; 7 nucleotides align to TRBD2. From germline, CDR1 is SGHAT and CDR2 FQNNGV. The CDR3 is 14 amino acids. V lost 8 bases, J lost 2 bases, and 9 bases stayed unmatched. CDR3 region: CASGTTSRPYEQYF. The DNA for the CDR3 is TGTGCCAGCGGTACGACTAGCAGACCCTACGAGCAGTACTTC. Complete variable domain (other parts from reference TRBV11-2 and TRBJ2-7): EAGVAQSPRYKIIEKRQSVAFWCNPISGHATLYWYQQILGQGPKLLIQFQNNGVVDDSQLPKDRFSAERLKGVDSTLKIQPAKLEDSAVYLCASGTTSRPYEQYFGPGTRLTVT.

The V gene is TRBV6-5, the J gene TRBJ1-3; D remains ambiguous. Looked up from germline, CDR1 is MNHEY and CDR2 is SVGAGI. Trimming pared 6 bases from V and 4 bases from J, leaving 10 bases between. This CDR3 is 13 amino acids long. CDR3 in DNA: TGTGCCAGCAGCTGGACGGCCGGAAACACCATATATTTT. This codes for CASSWTAGNTIYF.

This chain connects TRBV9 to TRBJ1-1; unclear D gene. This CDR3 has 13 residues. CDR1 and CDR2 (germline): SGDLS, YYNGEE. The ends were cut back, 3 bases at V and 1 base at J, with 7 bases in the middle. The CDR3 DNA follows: TGTGCCAGCAGCGATCAACCGAACACTGAAGCTTTCTTT. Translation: CASSDQPNTEAFF.

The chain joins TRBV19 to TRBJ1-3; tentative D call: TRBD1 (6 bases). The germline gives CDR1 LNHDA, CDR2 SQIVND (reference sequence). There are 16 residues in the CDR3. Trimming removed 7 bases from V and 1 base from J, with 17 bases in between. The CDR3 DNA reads TGTGCCAGTAACCCCCCAGGGACACCGTCTGGAAACACCATATATTTT. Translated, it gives CASNPPGTPSGNTIYF.